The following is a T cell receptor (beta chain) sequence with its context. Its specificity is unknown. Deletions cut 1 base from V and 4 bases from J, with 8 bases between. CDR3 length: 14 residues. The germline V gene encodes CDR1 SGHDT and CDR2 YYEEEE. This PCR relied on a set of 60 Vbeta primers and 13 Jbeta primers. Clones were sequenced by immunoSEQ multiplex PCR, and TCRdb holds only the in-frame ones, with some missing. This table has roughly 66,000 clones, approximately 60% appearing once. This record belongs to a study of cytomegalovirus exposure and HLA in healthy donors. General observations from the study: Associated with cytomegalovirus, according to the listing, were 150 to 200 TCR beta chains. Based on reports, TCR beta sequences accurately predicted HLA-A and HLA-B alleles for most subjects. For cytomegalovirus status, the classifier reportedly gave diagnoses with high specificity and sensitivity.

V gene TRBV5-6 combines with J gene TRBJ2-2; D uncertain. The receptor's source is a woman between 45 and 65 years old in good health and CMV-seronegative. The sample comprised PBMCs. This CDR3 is CASSLTAFTGELFF. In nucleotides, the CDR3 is TGTGCCAGCAGCTTGACAGCCTTCACCGGGGAGCTGTTTTTT.